One and the same sample provided the 11 T cell receptor beta chains below, sequenced in a study of blood T cell repertoires in COVID-19. Some clones are missing from TCRdb's copy, which holds only in-frame ones; the method was immunoSEQ multiplex PCR. The data hold fewer than 200,000 clones, with more than 80% observed a single time. Sequencing used peripheral blood. All receptors come from an elderly woman with COVID-19, enrolled during active disease.

In its sample, this clone was seen a few times. V usage is TRBV10-2 and J usage is TRBJ1-2; D gene uncertain. CDR3 length equals 14 residues. Trimming shortened V by 0 bases and J by 4 bases, and 9 bases separated the two germline ends. CDR1 and CDR2 from the germline V gene are WSHSY and SAAADI. CDR3 in amino acids: CASSESRRPYGYTF. CDR3 nucleotide sequence: TGCGCCAGCAGTGAGTCTCGGCGGCCCTATGGCTACACCTTC.

This clone was found once. The chain joins TRBV5-1 to TRBJ1-4; 10 bases line up with TRBD1. V was clipped by 3 bases and J by 7 bases; unmatched bases: 3. Looked up from germline, CDR1 is SGHRS and CDR2 is YFSETQ. The CDR3 loop spans 14 amino acids. CDR3 nucleotides: TGCGCCAGCAGCTCTGGACAGGGGGTTGAAAAACTGTTTTTT. Residues: CASSSGQGVEKLFF.

V and J are TRBV18 and TRBJ2-7, with D unresolved. Trimming pared 3 bases from V and 2 bases from J, leaving 11 bases between. This CDR3 has 14 amino acids. Germline V lookup: CDR1 KGHSH, CDR2 LQKENI. In nucleotides, the CDR3 is TGTGCCAGCTCACCCGCACCAGGTCCCTACGAGCAGTACTTC. Protein sequence: CASSPAPGPYEQYF.

The rearrangement uses TRBV18 and TRBJ2-1; the D is unclear. The CDR3 loop spans 18 amino acids. Trimming left V 0 bases short and J 3 bases short, with 18 bases between. Per the germline V gene, CDR1 is KGHSH and CDR2 is LQKENI. The CDR3 sequence: CASSPPAKPNYNYNEQFF. CDR3 sequence (DNA): TGTGCCAGCTCACCACCGGCTAAACCTAACTATAACTACAATGAGCAGTTCTTC.

This sequence joins TRBV5-6 and TRBJ2-3, with 7 positions matching TRBD2. The CDR3 sequence is 15 residues long. In germline, CDR1 is SGHDT, CDR2 YYEEEE. The V and J ends lost 5 bases and 0 bases, in that order; junction bases with no gene match: 6. CDR3 bases: TGTGCCAGCAGTCTAGCGGAGACGAGCACAGATACGCAGTATTTT. This encodes CASSLAETSTDTQYF.

The V gene is TRBV21-1, the J gene TRBJ1-3; the D segment call TRBD1 is taken from the table without a DNA check. TRBV21-1 is termed a pseudogene. The CDR3 consists of 16 residues. The CDR3 here is CASSPRWTGSGNTIYF. CDR3 DNA sequence: TGTGCCAGCAGCCCCCGGTGGACAGGCTCTGGAAACACCATATATTTT.

J is TRBJ1-4 and V is TRBV5-4; 9 bases fit TRBD1. There are 18 residues in the CDR3. V lost 2 bases, J lost 10 bases, and 18 bases stayed unmatched. In germline, CDR1 is SGHNT, CDR2 YYREEE (reference sequence). CDR3 residues: CASSFGPGQGNLRGKLFF. The DNA of the CDR3 is TGTGCCAGCAGCTTTGGCCCGGGACAGGGAAATTTGCGCGGAAAACTGTTTTTT. Complete variable domain (other parts from reference TRBV5-4 and TRBJ1-4): ETGVTQSPTHLIKTRGQQVTLRCSSQSGHNTVSWYQQALGQGPQFIFQYYREEENGRGNFPPRFSGLQFPNYSSELNVNALELDDSALYLCASSFGPGQGNLRGKLFFGSGTQLSVL.

This chain joins TRBV2 and TRBJ1-1, with a weak D call TRBD1 (5 bases). The V end lost 2 bases, the J end lost 6 bases, and 10 bases lay between the germline ends. This CDR3 is built from 13 residues. The germline V gene has CDR1 SNHLY and CDR2 FYNNEI. The CDR3 coding sequence is TGTGCCAGCAGTGAACTTCTACAGGCTGAAGCTTTCTTT. It codes for CASSELLQAEAFF.

The chain carries TRBV28 and TRBJ1-2, with unresolved D. The V and J ends lost 0 bases and 8 bases respectively, with 13 bases between them. Per germline, CDR1 MDHEN and CDR2 SYDVKM. The CDR3 is 14 amino acids. CDR3 protein: CASSLWEGPGGYTF. CDR3 DNA sequence: TGTGCCAGCAGTTTATGGGAGGGTCCGGGAGGCTACACCTTC.

This clone was recorded a few times. The same CDR3 also results from other DNA sequences found in this sample. The chain recombines TRBV3-1 (or the pseudogene TRBV3-2) with TRBJ1-2; D call uncertain. CDR1 is LGHDT, CDR2 YNNKEL, per germline (reference sequence). The ends were cut back, 0 bases at V and 4 bases at J, with 6 bases in the middle. The CDR3 consists of 13 residues. The CDR3 nucleotides are TGTGCCAGCAGCCAAGATTCCGGCTATGGCTACACCTTC. It translates to CASSQDSGYGYTF.

V gene TRBV9 combines with J gene TRBJ2-7; maybe TRBD2 (6 bases). The CDR3 extends over 15 amino acids. Trimming took off 4 bases at V and 1 base at J, with 15 bases between the two ends. CDR1 and CDR2 from the germline V gene are SGDLS and YYNGEE. As DNA, the CDR3 is TGTGCCAGCAGCCTCTCGGTGGGGGGTTCCTACGAGCAGTACTTC. Its protein is CASSLSVGGSYEQYF.